This T cell receptor (beta chain) was obtained from a study of control samples from healthy donors and cancer patients. TCRdb keeps only in-frame clones here, not all; method: immunoSEQ multiplex PCR. The sample has around 90,000 clones; approximately 89% are singletons. This clone appeared once. The V gene lost 5 bases and the J gene lost 3 bases, with 9 bases spanning the gap. This CDR3 comprises 13 residues. Germline CDR1 and CDR2: KGHDR and SFDVKD. The V gene is TRBV24-1, the J gene TRBJ1-1, with D tentatively TRBD1 (6 bases). Sequences were obtained from blood. The clonotype comes from a man aged 30 to 45 in good health. The CDR3 loop reads CATSARGHTEAFF. The CDR3 DNA follows: TGTGCCACCAGTGCACGGGGGCACACTGAAGCTTTCTTT.